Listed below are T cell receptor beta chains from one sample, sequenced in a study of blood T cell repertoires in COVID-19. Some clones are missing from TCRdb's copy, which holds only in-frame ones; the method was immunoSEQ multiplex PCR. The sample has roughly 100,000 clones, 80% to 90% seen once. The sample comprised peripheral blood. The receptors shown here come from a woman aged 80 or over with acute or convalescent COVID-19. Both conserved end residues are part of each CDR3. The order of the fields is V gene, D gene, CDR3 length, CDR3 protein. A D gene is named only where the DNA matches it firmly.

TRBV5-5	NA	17	CASSLKTATGVSYEQYF
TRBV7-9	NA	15	CASLPGSGVNTEAFF
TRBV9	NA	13	CASNSGNNEKLFF
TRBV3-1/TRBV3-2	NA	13	CASSQQGRTEAFF
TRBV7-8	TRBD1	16	CASSLVAGGSRETQYF
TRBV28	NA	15	CASTPPSAGNQPQHF
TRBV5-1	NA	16	CASSLYSGTTQDGQYF
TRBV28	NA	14	CASSLWGGYTEAFF
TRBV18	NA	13	CASSPNRAYGYTF
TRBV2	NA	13	CASKEGAESEQFF
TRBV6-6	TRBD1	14	CASSVAGTESEQYF
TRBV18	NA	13	CASVRLGDTEAFF
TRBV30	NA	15	CAWSERLSYNSPLHF
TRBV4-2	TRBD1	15	CASSQPRTGAGELFF
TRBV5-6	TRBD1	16	CASSYLGQGMTDTQYF
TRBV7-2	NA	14	CASSLTGANYGYTF
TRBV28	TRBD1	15	CASSSGGQGGPEAFF
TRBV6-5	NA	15	CASSYSAGANEKLFF
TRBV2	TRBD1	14	CASSEDRGLQPQHF
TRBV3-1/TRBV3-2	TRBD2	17	CASSPTGLAGRSYEQYF
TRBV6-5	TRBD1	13	CASSPRTGGKLFF
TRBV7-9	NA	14	CAPGGAEECQPQHF
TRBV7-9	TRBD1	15	CASSPTGQENYGYTF
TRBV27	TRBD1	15	CASSFGTGFNQPQHF
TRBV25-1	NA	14	CASTTSRRNYGYTF
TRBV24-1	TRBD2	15	CATSDLSSGVTEQFF
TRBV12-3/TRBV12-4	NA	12	CASSLGENTQYF
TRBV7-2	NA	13	CASSLVPEGGYTF
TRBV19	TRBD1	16	CASSIGDRGRLQPQHF
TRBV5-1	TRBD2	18	CASSPTGGLAGGAETQYF
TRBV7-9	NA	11	CASREGSEAFF
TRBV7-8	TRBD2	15	CASSLFGGAGDEQFF
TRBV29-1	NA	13	CSVSGTSGTEQFF
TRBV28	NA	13	CASSPAWGGGYTF
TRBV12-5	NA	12	CASAPGGQVVFF
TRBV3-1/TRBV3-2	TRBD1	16	CASSRTGQGFGNTIYF
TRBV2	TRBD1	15	CASSLGTAMIYEQYF
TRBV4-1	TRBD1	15	CASSQGDRDNSPLHF
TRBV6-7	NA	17	CASSYPTRSLGGGELFF
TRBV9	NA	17	CASSPGEGRFTGNTIYF
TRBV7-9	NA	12	CASRGQVNEQFF
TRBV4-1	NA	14	CASSQDRVVGGYTF
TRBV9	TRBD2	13	CASSVGGRETQYF
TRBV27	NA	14	CASRPGRDGDEQYF
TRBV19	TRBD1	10	CATPDRGAFF
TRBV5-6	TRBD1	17	CASSLATGVIGNQPQHF
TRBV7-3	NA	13	CASSLRTRSPLHF
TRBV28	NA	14	CASSLRSGANVLTF
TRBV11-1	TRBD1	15	CASSLGGQGRNEQFF
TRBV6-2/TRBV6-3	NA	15	CASSLRQDFNSPLHF
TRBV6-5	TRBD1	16	CASSSPGQGASYGYTF
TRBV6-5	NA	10	CASGGRGYTF
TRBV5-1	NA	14	CASSLAGTNTEAFF